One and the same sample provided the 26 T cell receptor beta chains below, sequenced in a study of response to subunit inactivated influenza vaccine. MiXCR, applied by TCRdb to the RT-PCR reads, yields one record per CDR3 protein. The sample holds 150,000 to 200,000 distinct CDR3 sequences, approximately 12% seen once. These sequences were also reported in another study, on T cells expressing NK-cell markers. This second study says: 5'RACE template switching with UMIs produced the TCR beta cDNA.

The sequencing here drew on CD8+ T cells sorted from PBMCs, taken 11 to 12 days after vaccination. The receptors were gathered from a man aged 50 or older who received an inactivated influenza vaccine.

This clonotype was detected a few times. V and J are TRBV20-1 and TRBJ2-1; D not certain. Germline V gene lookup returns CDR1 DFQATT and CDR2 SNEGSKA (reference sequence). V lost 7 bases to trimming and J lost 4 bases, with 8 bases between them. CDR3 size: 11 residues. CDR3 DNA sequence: TGCAGTGAAGGATTTTACAATGAGCAGTTCTTC. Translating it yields CSEGFYNEQFF.

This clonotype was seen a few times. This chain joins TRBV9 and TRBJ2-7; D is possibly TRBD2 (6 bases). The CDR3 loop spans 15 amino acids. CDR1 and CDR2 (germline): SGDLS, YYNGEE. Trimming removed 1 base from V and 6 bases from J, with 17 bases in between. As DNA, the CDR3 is TGTGCCAGCAGCGTATCGGCAGGGATCGGGAGCGAGCAGTACTTC. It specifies CASSVSAGIGSEQYF.

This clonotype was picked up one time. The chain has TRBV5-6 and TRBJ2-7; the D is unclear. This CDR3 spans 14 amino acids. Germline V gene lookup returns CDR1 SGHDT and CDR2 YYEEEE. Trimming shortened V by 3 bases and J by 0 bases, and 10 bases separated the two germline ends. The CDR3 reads CASSWGFSSYEQYF. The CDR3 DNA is TGTGCCAGCAGCTGGGGATTTAGCTCCTACGAGCAGTACTTC.

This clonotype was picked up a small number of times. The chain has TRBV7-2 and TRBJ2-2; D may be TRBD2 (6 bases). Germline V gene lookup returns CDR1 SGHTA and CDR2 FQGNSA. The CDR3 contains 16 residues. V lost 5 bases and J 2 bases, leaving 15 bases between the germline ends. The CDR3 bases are TGTGCCAGCAGCACTCTTTCCGGGAGAAACACCGGGGAGCTGTTTTTT. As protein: CASSTLSGRNTGELFF.

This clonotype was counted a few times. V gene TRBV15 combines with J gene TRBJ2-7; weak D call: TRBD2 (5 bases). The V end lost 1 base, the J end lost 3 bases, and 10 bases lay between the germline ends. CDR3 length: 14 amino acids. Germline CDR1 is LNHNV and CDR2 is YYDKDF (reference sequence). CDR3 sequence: CATSRGSAGYEQYF. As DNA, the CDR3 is TGTGCCACCAGCAGAGGTAGCGCGGGCTACGAGCAGTACTTC. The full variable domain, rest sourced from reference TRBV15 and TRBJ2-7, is DAMVIQNPRYQVTQFGKPVTLSCSQTLNHNVMYWYQQKSSQAPKLLFHYYDKDFNNEADTPDNFQSRRPNTSFCFLDIRSPGLGDTAMYLCATSRGSAGYEQYFGPGTRLTVT.

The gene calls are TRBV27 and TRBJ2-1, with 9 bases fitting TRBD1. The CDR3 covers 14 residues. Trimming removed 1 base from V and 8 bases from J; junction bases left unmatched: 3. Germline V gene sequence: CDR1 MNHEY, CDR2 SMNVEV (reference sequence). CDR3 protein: CASSLYRGRDEQFF. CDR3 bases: TGTGCCAGCAGTTTATACAGGGGGCGAGATGAGCAGTTCTTC.

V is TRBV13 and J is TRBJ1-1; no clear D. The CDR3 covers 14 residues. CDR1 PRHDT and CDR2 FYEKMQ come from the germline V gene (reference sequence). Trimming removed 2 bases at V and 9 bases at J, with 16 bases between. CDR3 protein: CASSLRGSGKKAFF. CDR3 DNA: TGTGCCAGCAGCTTAAGAGGCTCTGGCAAGAAAGCTTTCTTT.

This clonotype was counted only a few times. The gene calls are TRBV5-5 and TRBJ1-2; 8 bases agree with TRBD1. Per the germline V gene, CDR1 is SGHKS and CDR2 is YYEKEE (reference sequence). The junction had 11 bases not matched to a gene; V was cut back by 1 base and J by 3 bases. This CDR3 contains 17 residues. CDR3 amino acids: CASSLWQGARSDYGYTF. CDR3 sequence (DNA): TGTGCCAGCAGCTTGTGGCAGGGGGCGCGTTCAGACTATGGCTACACCTTC. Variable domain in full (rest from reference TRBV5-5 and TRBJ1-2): DAGVTQSPTHLIKTRGQQVTLRCSPISGHKSVSWYQQVLGQGPQFIFQYYEKEERGRGNFPDRFSARQFPNYSSELNVNALLLGDSALYLCASSLWQGARSDYGYTFGSGTRLTVV.

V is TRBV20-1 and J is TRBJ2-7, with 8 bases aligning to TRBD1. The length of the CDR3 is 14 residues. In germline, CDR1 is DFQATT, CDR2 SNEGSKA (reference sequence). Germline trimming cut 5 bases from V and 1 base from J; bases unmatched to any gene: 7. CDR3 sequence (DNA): TGCAGTGCTCCTACAGGGGGTATTTCCTACGAGCAGTACTTC. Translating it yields CSAPTGGISYEQYF.

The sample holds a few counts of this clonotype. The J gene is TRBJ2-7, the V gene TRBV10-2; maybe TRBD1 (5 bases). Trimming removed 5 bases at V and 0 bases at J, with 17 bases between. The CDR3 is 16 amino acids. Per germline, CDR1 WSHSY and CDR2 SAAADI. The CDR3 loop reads CASSPHGGASSYEQYF. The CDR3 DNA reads TGCGCCAGCAGTCCTCATGGTGGGGCCAGCTCCTACGAGCAGTACTTC.

CDR3 in DNA: TGTGCCAGCTCACCACCGTTGGGACAGGGTCGGAGCGGGAAGCTTTACGAGCAGTACTTC. Translation gives CASSPPLGQGRSGKLYEQYF. The chain recombines TRBV18 with TRBJ2-7, with TRBD1 matching over 9 bases. J gave up 4 bases and V 0 bases, and 19 bases lay outside the gene matches. The germline CDR1 and CDR2 sequences are KGHSH and LQKENI. This CDR3 is 20 amino acids long.

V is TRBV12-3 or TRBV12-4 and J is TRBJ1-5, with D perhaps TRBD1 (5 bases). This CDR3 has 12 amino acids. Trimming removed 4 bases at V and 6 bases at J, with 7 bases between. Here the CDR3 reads CASSSGFQPQHF. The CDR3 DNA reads TGTGCCAGCAGTTCAGGGTTTCAGCCCCAGCATTTT.

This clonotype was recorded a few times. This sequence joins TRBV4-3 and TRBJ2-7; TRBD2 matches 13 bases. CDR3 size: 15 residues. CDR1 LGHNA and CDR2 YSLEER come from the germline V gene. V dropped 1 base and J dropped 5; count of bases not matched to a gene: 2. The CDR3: CASSQGLAGGNEQYF. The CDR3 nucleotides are TGCGCCAGCAGCCAAGGACTAGCGGGAGGCAACGAGCAGTACTTC.

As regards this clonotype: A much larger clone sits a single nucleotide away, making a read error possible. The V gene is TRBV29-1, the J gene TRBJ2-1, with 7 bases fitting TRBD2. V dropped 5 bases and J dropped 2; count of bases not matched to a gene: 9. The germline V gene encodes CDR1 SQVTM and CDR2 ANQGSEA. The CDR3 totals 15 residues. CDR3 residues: CSVLGGTTPYNEQFF. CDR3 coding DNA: TGCAGCGTTCTAGGAGGGACTACACCCTACAATGAGCAGTTCTTC.

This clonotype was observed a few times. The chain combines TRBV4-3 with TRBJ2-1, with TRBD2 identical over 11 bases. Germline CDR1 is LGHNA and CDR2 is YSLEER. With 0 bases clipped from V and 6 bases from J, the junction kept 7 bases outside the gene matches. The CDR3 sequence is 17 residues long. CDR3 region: CASSQEWASGRRNEQFF. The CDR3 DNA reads TGCGCCAGCAGCCAAGAATGGGCTAGCGGGAGGCGCAATGAGCAGTTCTTC.

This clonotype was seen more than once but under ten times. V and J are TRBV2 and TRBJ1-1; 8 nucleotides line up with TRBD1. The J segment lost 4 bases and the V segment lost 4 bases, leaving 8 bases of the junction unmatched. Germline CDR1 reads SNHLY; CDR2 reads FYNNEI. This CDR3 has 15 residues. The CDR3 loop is CASSGGQGRGTEAFF. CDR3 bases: TGTGCCAGCAGTGGAGGACAGGGACGAGGCACTGAAGCTTTCTTT.

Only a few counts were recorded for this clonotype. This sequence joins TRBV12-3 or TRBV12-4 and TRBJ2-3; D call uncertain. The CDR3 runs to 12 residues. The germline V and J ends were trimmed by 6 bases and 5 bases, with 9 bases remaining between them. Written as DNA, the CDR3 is TGTGCCAGCAGCCACCCAAGAGATACGCAGTATTTT. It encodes CASSHPRDTQYF.

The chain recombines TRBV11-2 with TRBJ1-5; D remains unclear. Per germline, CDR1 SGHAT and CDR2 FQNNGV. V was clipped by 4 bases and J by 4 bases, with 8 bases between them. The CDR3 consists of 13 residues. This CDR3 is CASSSGPNQPQHF. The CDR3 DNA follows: TGTGCCAGCAGCTCGGGTCCAAATCAGCCCCAGCATTTT. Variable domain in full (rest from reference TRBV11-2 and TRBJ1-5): EAGVAQSPRYKIIEKRQSVAFWCNPISGHATLYWYQQILGQGPKLLIQFQNNGVVDDSQLPKDRFSAERLKGVDSTLKIQPAKLEDSAVYLCASSSGPNQPQHFGDGTRLSIL.

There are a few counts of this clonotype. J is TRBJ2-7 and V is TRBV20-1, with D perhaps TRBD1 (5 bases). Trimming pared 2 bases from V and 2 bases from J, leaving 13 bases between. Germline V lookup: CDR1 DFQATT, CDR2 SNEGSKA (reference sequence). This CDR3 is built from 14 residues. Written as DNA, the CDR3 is TGCAGTGCTAGACAGACAGTAGGAACCTACGAGCAGTACTTC. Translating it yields CSARQTVGTYEQYF.

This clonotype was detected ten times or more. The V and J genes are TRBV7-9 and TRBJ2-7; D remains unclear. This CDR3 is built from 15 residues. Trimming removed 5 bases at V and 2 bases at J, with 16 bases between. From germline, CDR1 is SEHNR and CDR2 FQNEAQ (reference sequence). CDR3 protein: CASSPGATKPYEQYF. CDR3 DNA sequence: TGTGCCAGCAGCCCCGGCGCCACGAAACCCTACGAGCAGTACTTC.

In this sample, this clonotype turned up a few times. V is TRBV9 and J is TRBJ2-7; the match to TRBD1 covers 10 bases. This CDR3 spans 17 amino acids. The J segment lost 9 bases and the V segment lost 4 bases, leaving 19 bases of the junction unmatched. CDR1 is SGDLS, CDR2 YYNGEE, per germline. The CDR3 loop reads CASSPWTGGTSNVVQYF. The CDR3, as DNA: TGTGCCAGCAGCCCCTGGACAGGGGGGACATCTAACGTCGTGCAGTACTTC.

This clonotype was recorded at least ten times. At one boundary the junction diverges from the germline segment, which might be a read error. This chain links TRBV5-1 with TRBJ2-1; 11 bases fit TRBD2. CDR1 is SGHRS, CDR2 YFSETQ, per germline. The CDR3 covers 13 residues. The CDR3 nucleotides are TGTGCCAGCTCGCTAGCGGGGGGCAATGAGCAGTTCTTC. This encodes CASSLAGGNEQFF.

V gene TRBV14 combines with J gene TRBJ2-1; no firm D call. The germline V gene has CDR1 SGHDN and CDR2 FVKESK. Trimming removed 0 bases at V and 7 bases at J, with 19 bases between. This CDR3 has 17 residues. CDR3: CASSQEDATLPRNEQFF. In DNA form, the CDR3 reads TGTGCCAGCAGCCAAGAAGACGCTACCCTCCCGAGGAATGAGCAGTTCTTC.

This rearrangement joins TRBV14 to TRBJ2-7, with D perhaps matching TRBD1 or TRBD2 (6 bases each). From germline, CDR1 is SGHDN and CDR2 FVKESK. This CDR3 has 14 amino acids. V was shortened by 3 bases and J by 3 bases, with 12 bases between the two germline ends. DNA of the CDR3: TGTGCCAGCAGCCACGCGGGACACAGCTACGAGCAGTACTTC. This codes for CASSHAGHSYEQYF.

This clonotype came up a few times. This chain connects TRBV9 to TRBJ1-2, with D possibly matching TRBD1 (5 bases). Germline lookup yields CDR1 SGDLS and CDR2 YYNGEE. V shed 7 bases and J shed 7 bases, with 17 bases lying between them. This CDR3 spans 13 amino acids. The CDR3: CASGDRQSRGYTF. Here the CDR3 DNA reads TGTGCCAGCGGGGATCGACAGTCCCGTGGCTACACCTTC.

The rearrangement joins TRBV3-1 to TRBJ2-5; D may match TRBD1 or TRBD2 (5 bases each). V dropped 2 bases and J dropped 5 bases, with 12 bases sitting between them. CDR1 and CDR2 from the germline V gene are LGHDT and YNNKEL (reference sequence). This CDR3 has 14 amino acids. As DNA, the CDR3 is TGTGCCAGCAGCCAAACCGGGGCCCCGGAGACCCAGTACTTC. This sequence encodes CASSQTGAPETQYF.